The 13 T cell receptor beta chains reported below all come from one sample, sequenced in a study of cytotoxic CD8 clonotypes in ibrutinib-treated CLL. Profiling relied on immunoSEQ multiplex PCR, and the TCRdb table lists in-frame clones only, not all of them. The table includes roughly 76,000 clones, 80% detected once. Sequencing used PBMCs, obtained at disease progression, from a patient treated with ibrutinib. The receptors derive from a human donor with chronic lymphocytic leukemia.

The CDR3 coding sequence is TGTGCCACCAGCAGAGATTGGGTCTCAGAGACCCAGTACTTC. It encodes CATSRDWVSETQYF. This sequence joins TRBV15 and TRBJ2-5; D is unclear. The V gene lost 0 bases and the J gene lost 4 bases, with 9 bases spanning the gap. The CDR3 length is 14 residues. CDR1 is LNHNV, CDR2 YYDKDF, per germline (reference sequence).

This clone appeared a single time. The chain recombines TRBV5-1 with TRBJ2-3; D not certain. The germline V gene has CDR1 SGHRS and CDR2 YFSETQ. V dropped 0 bases and J dropped 5 bases, with 10 bases sitting between them. The CDR3 extends over 14 amino acids. The CDR3 sequence: CASSLEVVGDTQYF. The CDR3 DNA reads TGCGCCAGCAGCTTGGAGGTGGTTGGAGATACGCAGTATTTT.

The sample holds one count of this clone. J is TRBJ1-2 and V is TRBV15; D is undetermined. In germline, CDR1 is LNHNV, CDR2 YYDKDF (reference sequence). V gave up 0 bases and J gave up 8 bases, with 13 bases separating them. CDR3 length equals 14 residues. The DNA of the CDR3 is TGTGCCACCAGCAGAGACCCGAAAGCTAGGGGCTACACCTTC. Translated: CATSRDPKARGYTF.

This clone rates as medium-sized. This chain uses TRBV7-9 with TRBJ1-2; perhaps TRBD1 as D (5 bases). The CDR3 is 13 residues long. V was cut by 5 bases and J by 14 bases, with 21 bases left in between. Germline assignment: CDR1 SEHNR and CDR2 FQNEAQ (reference sequence). CDR3 DNA sequence: TGTGCCAGCAGCAGAGCCGGGACGACGGACGGGACCTTC. Translated: CASSRAGTTDGTF.

This clone occurred a few times. V gene TRBV4-1 combines with J gene TRBJ1-5; D ambiguous. This CDR3 spans 13 amino acids. Germline lookup yields CDR1 MGHRA and CDR2 YSYEKL. V was shortened by 0 bases and J by 7 bases, with 7 bases between the two germline ends. The CDR3 region has the DNA TGCGCCAGCAGCCAAGACATTAACCAGCCCCAGCATTTT. It specifies CASSQDINQPQHF.

V usage is TRBV5-6 and J usage is TRBJ2-2, with D possibly matching TRBD1 (5 bases). Between the trimmed V and J ends, which lost 4 bases and 7 bases, there was a span of 20 bases. Germline CDR1 and CDR2: SGHDT and YYEEEE. CDR3 size: 16 residues. The CDR3 sequence: CASSPGQELEFGELFF. CDR3 nucleotides: TGTGCCAGCAGCCCCGGACAAGAGCTAGAGTTCGGGGAGCTGTTTTTT.

The chain recombines TRBV29-1 with TRBJ2-7; weak D call: TRBD1 (6 bases). V was cut by 0 bases and J by 2 bases, with 11 bases left in between. This CDR3 comprises 14 residues. CDR1 is SQVTM, CDR2 ANQGSEA, per germline. The CDR3 bases are TGCAGCGTTGAAGATTTTTCAGGGGCCTACGAGCAGTACTTC. It specifies CSVEDFSGAYEQYF.

The CDR3 nucleotides read TGTGCCAGCAGTGAAAGGGGCCTCGGCACCGGGGAGCTGTTTTTT. It yields the protein CASSERGLGTGELFF. The chain joins TRBV6-1 to TRBJ2-2, with D tentatively TRBD1 (5 bases). V was shortened by 2 bases and J by 4 bases, with 11 bases between the two germline ends. The CDR3 contains 15 residues. Per germline, CDR1 MNHNS and CDR2 SASEGT.

In the case of this clone: The identical CDR3 is also encoded by other nucleotide sequences in the sample. The chain uses TRBV30 and TRBJ1-2; D remains ambiguous. V was clipped by 4 bases and J by 3 bases, with 12 bases between them. Germline V gene lookup returns CDR1 GTSNPN and CDR2 SVGIG (reference sequence). The CDR3 runs to 13 residues. CDR3 coding DNA: TGTGCCTGGACCCTGGATAGGCACTATGGCTACACCTTC. Protein: CAWTLDRHYGYTF.

The sample holds one count of this clone. One end of the junction is discordant with germline, which a read error may explain. The chain employs TRBV6-5 and TRBJ1-1, with 7 bases matching TRBD1. The CDR3 length is 11 residues. Germline V gives CDR1 MNHEY, CDR2 SVGAGI. CDR3 sequence (DNA): TGTGCCAGCAGCGGACCAGGGGGAGAAGTCTTT. Its translation is CASSGPGGEVF.

The rearrangement joins TRBV5-1 to TRBJ2-1; D could derive from TRBD1 or TRBD2 (5 bases each). This CDR3 is 16 amino acids long. With 4 bases removed from V and 3 bases from J, the gap between germline ends came to 17 bases. Looked up from germline, CDR1 is SGHRS and CDR2 is YFSETQ. The DNA for the CDR3 is TGCGCCAGCAGCAAACACACCGGGACGGACTACAATGAGCAGTTCTTC. This translates into CASSKHTGTDYNEQFF.

CDR3 sequence (DNA): TGTGCCAGCAGTTACGGCGGCCCTAGCACAGATACGCAGTATTTT. Amino acids: CASSYGGPSTDTQYF. V usage is TRBV6-5 and J usage is TRBJ2-3; D is unclear. CDR1 and CDR2 from the germline V gene are MNHEY and SVGAGI. This CDR3 has 15 amino acids. Trimming took off 2 bases at V and 0 bases at J, with 9 bases between the two ends.

The rearrangement links TRBV14 to TRBJ1-2; D possibly corresponds to TRBD1 (5 bases). The germline CDR1 and CDR2 sequences are SGHDN and FVKESK. This CDR3 contains 16 residues. With 0 bases removed from V and 0 bases from J, the gap between germline ends came to 11 bases. CDR3 sequence (DNA): TGTGCCAGCAGCCAAGAGATTGTGGGACCTAACTATGGCTACACCTTC. This translates into CASSQEIVGPNYGYTF.